These 13 T cell receptor beta chains share one sample of origin, sequenced in a study of T cell responses to AZD1222 COVID-19 vaccine. Using immunoSEQ multiplex PCR, the repertoire was profiled, and TCRdb retains in-frame clones only, with some absent. Of 150,000 or so clones listed, about 88% are singletons. The input for sequencing was peripheral blood, taken on day 0 of AZD1222 vaccination. The receptor set was obtained from an adult in good health.

CDR3 nucleotide sequence: TGTGCCTGGAGTGTTTTCGGACTAGCGGAAGAGACCCAGTACTTC. Amino acids: CAWSVFGLAEETQYF. This chain links TRBV30 with TRBJ2-5; 10 bases fit TRBD2. This CDR3 comprises 15 residues. Germline V gene sequence: CDR1 GTSNPN, CDR2 SVGIG (reference sequence). The J segment lost 3 bases and the V segment lost 0 bases, leaving 4 bases of the junction unmatched.

The V and J genes are TRBV2 and TRBJ1-2; D is undetermined. The germline V and J ends were trimmed by 6 bases and 4 bases, with 15 bases remaining between them. The CDR3 extends over 14 amino acids. Germline-derived CDR1 and CDR2 are SNHLY and FYNNEI. DNA for the CDR3: TGTGCCAGCAGCGCCAGGATAAGTGCCTATGGCTACACCTTC. It encodes CASSARISAYGYTF. The variable domain in full, with the rest retrieved from reference TRBV2 and TRBJ1-2, is EPEVTQTPSHQVTQMGQEVILRCVPISNHLYFYWYRQILGQKVEFLVSFYNNEISEKSEIFDDQFSVERPDGSNFTLKIRSTKLEDSAMYFCASSARISAYGYTFGSGTRLTVV.

The chain is built from TRBV4-2 and TRBJ1-1; D remains unclear. CDR3 length: 14 residues. Germline assignment: CDR1 LGHNA and CDR2 YNFKEQ. V was shortened by 0 bases and J by 0 bases, with 5 bases between the two germline ends. CDR3 nucleotide sequence: TGTGCCAGCAGCCAAGATATTTTGAACACTGAAGCTTTCTTT. Protein: CASSQDILNTEAFF.

The rearrangement joins TRBV18 to TRBJ1-5; TRBD1 is a possible D gene (5 bases). The CDR3 contains 15 residues. Germline CDR1 and CDR2: KGHSH and LQKENI. Trimming removed 4 bases at V and 3 bases at J, with 13 bases between. CDR3 nucleotides: TGTGCCAGCTCACAACTCCAGGGTCCCAATCAGCCCCAGCATTTT. Its translation: CASSQLQGPNQPQHF.

The rearrangement links TRBV30 to TRBJ2-5; the D is unclear. V dropped 2 bases and J dropped 1 base, with 5 bases sitting between them. There are 12 residues in the CDR3. Germline V lookup: CDR1 GTSNPN, CDR2 SVGIG (reference sequence). In DNA form, the CDR3 reads TGTGCCTGGAGTATGGCCCAAGAGACCCAGTACTTC. Translated: CAWSMAQETQYF.

The gene calls are TRBV2 and TRBJ2-7; no reliable D call. Germline CDR1 and CDR2: SNHLY and FYNNEI. The CDR3 length is 12 residues. Trimming shortened V by 8 bases and J by 1 base, and 9 bases separated the two germline ends. CDR3 protein: CASRPSSYEQYF. CDR3 bases: TGTGCCAGCCGGCCCAGTTCCTACGAGCAGTACTTC.

This clone came up once. The V and J genes are TRBV6-2 or TRBV6-3 and TRBJ1-2; weak D call: TRBD1 (6 bases). Germline V gene lookup returns CDR1 MNHEY and CDR2 SVGEGT. Deletions cut 0 bases from V and 5 bases from J, with 10 bases between. The CDR3 has 14 residues. CDR3 sequence (DNA): TGTGCCAGCAGTTACTCAGACAGGAGATATGGCTACACCTTC. It specifies CASSYSDRRYGYTF.

The chain links TRBV5-4 to TRBJ2-5; D gene ambiguous. Germline V gene sequence: CDR1 SGHNT, CDR2 YYREEE (reference sequence). The CDR3 is made up of 12 amino acids. Trimming cost V 4 bases and J 12 bases, with 16 bases left between them. The CDR3 protein is CASSRSSDFEYF. The CDR3 region has the DNA TGTGCCAGCAGCCGTTCATCTGACTTTGAGTACTTC.

The chain has TRBV28 and TRBJ2-5; the D call may be TRBD1 or TRBD2 (6 bases each). The CDR3 has 14 residues. Between the trimmed V and J ends, which lost 10 bases and 5 bases, there was a span of 20 bases. Germline values: CDR1 MDHEN, CDR2 SYDVKM. The CDR3 reads CATPQGRRGETQYF. The CDR3 DNA sequence: TGTGCCACCCCTCAGGGGCGGAGGGGGGAGACCCAGTACTTC.

The genes are TRBV6-5 and TRBJ1-2; 8 bases are shared with TRBD1. The germline V gene encodes CDR1 MNHEY and CDR2 SVGAGI. The ends lost 4 bases at V and 6 bases at J; junction bases unmatched: 1. The CDR3 length is 12 residues. The CDR3 loop is CASSSTGDGYTF. CDR3 coding DNA: TGTGCCAGCAGTTCGACAGGGGATGGCTACACCTTC.

This clone has more than one count but fewer than ten. The V call is TRBV11-2, the J call TRBJ2-3, with 9 bases fitting TRBD2. V was clipped by 4 bases and J by 2 bases; unmatched bases: 13. Germline CDR1 SGHAT, CDR2 FQNNGV. This CDR3 has 18 amino acids. The chain's CDR3 is CASSSKGTSNRSTDTQYF. The CDR3 DNA reads TGTGCCAGCAGCTCAAAGGGGACTAGCAACAGGTCCACAGATACGCAGTATTTT. Full variable domain (rest looked up from reference TRBV11-2 and TRBJ2-3): EAGVAQSPRYKIIEKRQSVAFWCNPISGHATLYWYQQILGQGPKLLIQFQNNGVVDDSQLPKDRFSAERLKGVDSTLKIQPAKLEDSAVYLCASSSKGTSNRSTDTQYFGPGTRLTVL.

The rearrangement uses TRBV6-2 or TRBV6-3 and TRBJ2-5, with D tentatively TRBD1 (6 bases). The CDR3 extends over 14 amino acids. V shed 6 bases and J shed 2 bases, with 13 bases lying between them. CDR1 MNHEY and CDR2 SVGEGT come from the germline V gene. CDR3 sequence: CASSTDRSQETQYF. CDR3 DNA: TGTGCCAGCAGCACCGACAGGTCTCAAGAGACCCAGTACTTC.

This chain links TRBV2 with TRBJ1-2; the D is unclear. CDR1 is SNHLY and CDR2 is FYNNEI in the germline V gene. The V end lost 4 bases, the J end lost 1 base, and 10 bases lay between the germline ends. This CDR3 region has 14 residues. In nucleotides, the CDR3 is TGTGCCAGCAGTGGCGCCAGCATTAACTATGGCTACACCTTC. It translates to CASSGASINYGYTF.